The clone carrying this TCR beta chain was counted many times. This entry belongs to a study of neurological immune-mediated disorders. The method for making cDNA was 5'RACE, and it used 10-nucleotide random UMIs. A single record per CDR3 protein comes from TCRdb applying MiXCR to the 5' RACE reads. Of tens of thousands of distinct CDR3 sequences in the sample, about an eighth were seen once. Time point described: longitudinal time-point 2. Material for sequencing was PBMCs. This TCR was recovered from a middle-aged woman in good health.

The CDR3 bases are TGTGCCAGCAGCTTGGAAACAGGGGGCGGGCAAGAGACCCAGTACTTC. This codes for CASSLETGGGQETQYF. V and J are TRBV5-5 and TRBJ2-5, with 9 nucleotides matching TRBD1. The V gene's germline CDR1 is SGHKS and CDR2 YYEKEE (reference sequence). The ends lost 0 bases at V and 2 bases at J; junction bases unmatched: 5. The CDR3 extends over 16 amino acids.